These 7 T cell receptor beta chains originate from one sample sequenced in a study of cytomegalovirus exposure and HLA in healthy donors. The study ran its PCR with 60 Vbeta and 13 Jbeta primers. Assay used: immunoSEQ multiplex PCR; TCRdb lists only in-frame clones, some missing. In the table there are 58,000 or so clones, about 65% of which are singletons. The material sequenced was PBMCs. All receptors derive from a man between 50 and 59 years old in good health and CMV-seropositive.

This chain connects TRBV30 to TRBJ1-5, with D tentatively TRBD1 (5 bases). The CDR3 length is 14 residues. Germline V gives CDR1 GTSNPN, CDR2 SVGIG (reference sequence). V lost 3 bases, J lost 1 base, and 10 bases lay in between. The CDR3 bases are TGTGCCTGGAGGGGGCAGGGAAGCAATCAGCCCCAGCATTTT. Amino acid sequence: CAWRGQGSNQPQHF.

This clone was recorded once. This sequence joins TRBV10-1 and TRBJ1-1; no definite D call. Per the germline V gene, CDR1 is WNHNN and CDR2 is SYGVQD (reference sequence). Trimming removed 3 bases from V and 1 base from J, with 9 bases in between. The CDR3 consists of 14 residues. CDR3 region: CASSESGRNTEAFF. CDR3 DNA: TGCGCCAGCAGTGAAAGTGGGAGGAACACTGAAGCTTTCTTT.

The table lists this clone with a few counts. The identical CDR3 is also encoded by other nucleotide sequences in the sample. This chain connects TRBV29-1 to TRBJ1-2, with D perhaps matching TRBD1 (6 bases). The CDR3 is 12 residues long. Germline CDR1 SQVTM, CDR2 ANQGSEA. The ends were cut back, 4 bases at V and 4 bases at J, with 10 bases in the middle. The CDR3 region is CSVAGQSYGYTF. In nucleotides, the CDR3 is TGCAGCGTTGCCGGACAGAGCTATGGCTACACCTTC.

This clone was detected only a few times. V is TRBV25-1 and J is TRBJ1-1, with 9 bases lining up with TRBD1. In germline, CDR1 is MGHDK, CDR2 SYGVNS. CDR3 size: 15 residues. Losses at the gene ends were 4 bases for V and 7 bases for J; bases not matched to a gene: 10. CDR3 in amino acids: CASSVTGTGYSEAFF. The DNA of the CDR3 is TGTGCCAGCAGTGTGACCGGGACAGGGTATAGTGAAGCTTTCTTT.

The rearrangement uses TRBV6-1 and TRBJ2-3; 7 positions match TRBD1. The CDR3 runs 15 residues. Germline CDR1 reads MNHNS; CDR2 reads SASEGT. After removal of 5 bases from V and 4 bases from J, the junction contained 9 bases not matched to a gene. The CDR3 here is CASSPLTGSADTQYF. DNA for the CDR3: TGTGCCAGCAGTCCCTTGACAGGGAGCGCAGATACGCAGTATTTT.

The J gene is TRBJ2-3, the V gene TRBV5-1, with TRBD2 matching 13 bases. With V trimmed by 1 base and J by 4 bases, 6 bases remained unmatched. Germline loops: CDR1 SGHRS, CDR2 YFSETQ. The CDR3 is 17 residues long. The CDR3 sequence: CASSLKRTSGGADTQYF. The DNA for the CDR3 is TGCGCCAGCAGCTTGAAGCGTACTAGCGGGGGGGCAGATACGCAGTATTTT.

In this sample, this clone turned up a few times. The chain combines TRBV4-1 with TRBJ1-1, with TRBD1 matching 8 bases. The trim removed 2 bases at V and 3 bases at J, leaving 8 bases unmatched. The germline V gene encodes CDR1 MGHRA and CDR2 YSYEKL. The CDR3 length is 16 residues. For the CDR3, the DNA is TGCGCCAGCAGCCAACTCTTCATACAGGGGGACACTGAAGCTTTCTTT. Translated: CASSQLFIQGDTEAFF.